This T cell receptor beta chain was documented in a study of T cell repertoires in cytomegalovirus infection. In the study overall: Public TCR beta signatures were indicative of both CMV infection and a matching HLA type. Findings of the study overall: Accumulated public TCR beta family frequency recognized individuals carrying CMV together with the relevant HLA. Clonotype analysis showed dominance of the ex vivo response by HLA-C-restricted CMV-specific TCR beta clonotypes.

TCRdb re-derived calls from the reads in MiXCR, one entry per CDR3 protein. Among tens of thousands of distinct CDR3 sequences listed, 33% were seen once. Concerning this clonotype: Its antigen is unidentified. A much larger clone differs by one base, so this may be a read error.

The CDR3 runs to 15 residues. The gene calls are TRBV12-3 or TRBV12-4 and TRBJ1-2, with 9 bases aligning to TRBD1. The clonotype was recovered from a human donor in good health (CMV status not recorded). Some clones in this sample may be carry-over from other donors' samples. Input material: PBMCs, sequenced either directly or after in vitro stimulation (not recorded which). CDR3 nucleotide sequence: TGTGCCAGCAGTTTGACACAGGGGGCGGACTATGACTACACCTTC. This sequence encodes CASSLTQGADYDYTF.